This TCR beta chain was captured in a study of T cell responses to AZD1222 COVID-19 vaccine. Regarding this clone: No antigen is known for it.

General study findings and limits: Possibly, clonal diversity was underestimated; donors were largely white British and included more females. The study sampled repertoires only after the peak T cell response. Reportedly, nearly half of unique spike TCRs recognized epitopes outside B.1.351/B.1.1.7 mutations. A rise in Spike-specific TCR breadth and depth followed two AZD1222 doses.

This table comes from immunoSEQ multiplex PCR, and its TCRdb copy is limited to in-frame clones, with some not included. This sample has about 120,000 clones, with roughly 89% found just once. Trimming took 4 bases from V and 3 from J, leaving 2 bases between them. The CDR3 is 11 residues long. This chain connects TRBV12-3 or TRBV12-4 to TRBJ2-3; no reliable D call. The sequence was obtained from an adult in good health. The material was peripheral blood, obtained on day 0 of AZD1222 vaccination. CDR3 sequence (DNA): TGTGCCAGCAGTTATACAGATACGCAGTATTTT. This sequence encodes CASSYTDTQYF.